The source of this T cell receptor beta chain is a study of shared clonotypes between healthy human individuals. Study as a whole: Every donor yielded three CD4 naive, three CD4 memory, two CD8 naive and one CD8 memory plate.

As regards this clone: The antigen remains undetermined.

Study-wide points: A generally larger estimated richness was seen in naive subsets than in memory subsets.

The protocol was immunoSEQ multiplex PCR, while the TCRdb copy is restricted to in-frame clones and leaves out a portion. The repertoire holds 2,500,000 or so clones, with 90% to 95% as singletons. This CDR3 spans 16 amino acids. Germline V gene data show CDR1 as SGHAT and CDR2 as FQNNGV. V was clipped by 0 bases and J by 2 bases; unmatched bases: 4. Sequenced sample: naive CD4+ T cells from PBMCs. The subset is: CD45RA+ positively selected. This chain uses TRBV11-2 with TRBJ2-1; TRBD2 matches at 7 bases. The receptor was derived from a man aged 18 to 30 in good health. Some clones in this sample may be carry-over from other donors' samples. The CDR3 nucleotides are TGTGCCAGCAGCTTAGATCCCCTAGCGGCCTACAATGAGCAGTTCTTC. Encoded protein: CASSLDPLAAYNEQFF.